One T cell receptor (beta chain) is described in this entry. The antigen is unknown. A read error may explain this, as a much larger clone is one base away. This sample is part of a study of blood T cells in healthy people across ages. Overall study findings and caveats: In these data, TCR beta diversity tracked strongly with naive T cell percentage. Age brought a roughly linear fall in TCR beta diversity measured per million T cells.

Primed by a sample-barcoded 5' primer and a J-beta primer mix, a second PCR proceeded for about 6 to 12 cycles. TCRdb re-derived calls from the 5' RACE reads in MiXCR, one entry per CDR3 protein. The table includes more than 800,000 distinct CDR3 sequences, around 30% detected once. Germline values: CDR1 MNHEY, CDR2 SVGAGI. This CDR3 has 14 residues. V is TRBV6-5 and J is TRBJ2-7, with D possibly matching TRBD2 (5 bases). The J call is doubtful: the DNA matches TRBJ2-5 better. This receptor was identified in a woman older than 75 in good health. Sequenced material: blood. The CDR3: CASSYARNGGTQYF. The DNA for the CDR3 is TGTGCCAGCAGTTACGCCCGAAACGGAGGGACCCAGTACTTC.